This entry concerns a single T cell receptor (beta chain). Antigen specificity is unknown. The data derive from a study of T cell responses to AZD1222 COVID-19 vaccine. The study, taken as a whole, reports: The number of AZD1222 recipients seropositive at baseline was only six. Breadth and depth of Spike-specific TCRs rose after two AZD1222 doses. Repertoire sampling was restricted to post-peak T cell response timepoints. Regions 160-218 and 743-854 dominated among vaccine-associated CD4 TCRs spanning spike.

Only in-frame clones appear in the TCRdb table, and some are missing; sequencing was by immunoSEQ multiplex PCR. The sample shows 100,000 to 150,000 clones, approximately 88% of them seen only once. Trimming took off 3 bases at V and 2 bases at J, with 7 bases between the two ends. Germline CDR1 reads KGHSH; CDR2 reads LQKENI. This CDR3 contains 13 residues. The clonotype originates from an adult in good health. This sequence joins TRBV18 and TRBJ2-5, with D maybe TRBD1 (6 bases). The sample here was peripheral blood, taken on day 0 of AZD1222 vaccination. This chain's CDR3 is CASSPDRQETQYF. CDR3 bases: TGTGCCAGCTCACCGGACAGACAAGAGACCCAGTACTTC.